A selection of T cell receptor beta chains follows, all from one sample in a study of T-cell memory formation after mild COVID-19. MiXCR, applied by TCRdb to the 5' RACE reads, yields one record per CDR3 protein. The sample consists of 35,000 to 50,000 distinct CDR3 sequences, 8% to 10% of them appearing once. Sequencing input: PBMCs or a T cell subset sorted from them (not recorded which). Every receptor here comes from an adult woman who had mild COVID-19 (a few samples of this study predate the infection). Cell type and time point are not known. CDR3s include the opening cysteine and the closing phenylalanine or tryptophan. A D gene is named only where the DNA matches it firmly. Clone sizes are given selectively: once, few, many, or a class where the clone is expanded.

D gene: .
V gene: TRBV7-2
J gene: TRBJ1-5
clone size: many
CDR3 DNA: TGTGCCAGCAGCAGACAGAGCAATCAGCCCCAGCATTTT
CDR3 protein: CASSRQSNQPQHF

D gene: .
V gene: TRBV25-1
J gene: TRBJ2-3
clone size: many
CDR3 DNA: TGTGCCAGCAGTGAACGTAATACAGATACGCAGTATTTT
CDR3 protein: CASSERNTDTQYF

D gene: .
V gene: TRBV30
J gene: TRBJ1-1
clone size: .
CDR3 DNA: TGTGCCTGGACCAGGAGAGGCACTGAAGCTTTCTTT
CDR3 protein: CAWTRRGTEAFF

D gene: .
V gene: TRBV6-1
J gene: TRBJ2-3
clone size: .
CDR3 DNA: TGTGCCAGCAGTGAATTAGGCAGGGACGATACGCAGTATTTT
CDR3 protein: CASSELGRDDTQYF

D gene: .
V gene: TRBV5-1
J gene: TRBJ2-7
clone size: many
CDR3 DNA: TGCGCCAGCAGCTTGGTAGTACAGCCTTACGAGCAGTACTTC
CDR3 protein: CASSLVVQPYEQYF

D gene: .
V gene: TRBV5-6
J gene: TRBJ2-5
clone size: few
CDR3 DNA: TGTGCCAGCAGCTTAAGGAACCAAGAGACCCAGTACTTC
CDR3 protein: CASSLRNQETQYF

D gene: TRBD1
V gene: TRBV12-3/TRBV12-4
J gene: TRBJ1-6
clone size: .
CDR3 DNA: TGTGCCAGCAGTGCCACAGGGGGAAGGGGTTCACCCCTCCACTTT
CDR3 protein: CASSATGGRGSPLHF

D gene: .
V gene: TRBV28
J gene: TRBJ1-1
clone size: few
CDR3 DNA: TGTGCCAGCAGTTCAGGGTTTTACATGAACACTGAAGCTTTCTTT
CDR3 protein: CASSSGFYMNTEAFF

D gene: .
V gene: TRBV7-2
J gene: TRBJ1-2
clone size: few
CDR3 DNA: TGTGCCAGCAGCACCTCAGTCCGCTATGGCTACACCTTC
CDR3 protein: CASSTSVRYGYTF

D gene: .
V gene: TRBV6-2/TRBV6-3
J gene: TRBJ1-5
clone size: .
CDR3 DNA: TGTGCCAGCAGTTACCCGGGAGGGCAGCCCCAGCATTTT
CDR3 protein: CASSYPGGQPQHF

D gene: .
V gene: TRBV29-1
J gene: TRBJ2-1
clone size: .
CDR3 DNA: TGCAGCGCTCGGGAGTTCGGCTCCTACAATGAGCAGTTCTTC
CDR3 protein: CSAREFGSYNEQFF

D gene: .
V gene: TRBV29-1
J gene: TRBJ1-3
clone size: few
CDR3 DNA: TGCAGCGCTACAGCCTCGGGACGGAGAAACACCATATATTTT
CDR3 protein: CSATASGRRNTIYF

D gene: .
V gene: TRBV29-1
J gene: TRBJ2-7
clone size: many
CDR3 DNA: TGCAGCGTGGGGGACGGCTACGAGCAGTACTTC
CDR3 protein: CSVGDGYEQYF

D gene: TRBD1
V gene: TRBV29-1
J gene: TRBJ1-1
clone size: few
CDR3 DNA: TGCAGCGGGGTGAACCCTGGGACAGGGGACACTGAAGCTTTCTTT
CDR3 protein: CSGVNPGTGDTEAFF

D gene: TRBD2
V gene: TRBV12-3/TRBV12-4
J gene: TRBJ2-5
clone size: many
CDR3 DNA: TGTGCCAGCAGGACTAGCGGGACTCAAGAGACCCAGTACTTC
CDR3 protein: CASRTSGTQETQYF

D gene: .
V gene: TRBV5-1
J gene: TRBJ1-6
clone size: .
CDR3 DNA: TGCGCCAGCAGCTTAGGACAGTCCCCCTATAATTCACCCCTCCACTTT
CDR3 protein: CASSLGQSPYNSPLHF

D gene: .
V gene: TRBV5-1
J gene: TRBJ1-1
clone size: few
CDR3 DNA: TGCGCCAGCAGCTTGGCAGGACCGCAGGGAGACACTGAAGCTTTCTTT
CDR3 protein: CASSLAGPQGDTEAFF

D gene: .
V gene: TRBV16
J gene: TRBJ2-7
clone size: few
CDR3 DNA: TGTGCCAGCAGCCAAACTCGATCCGGGCTCTACGAGCAGTACTTC
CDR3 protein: CASSQTRSGLYEQYF

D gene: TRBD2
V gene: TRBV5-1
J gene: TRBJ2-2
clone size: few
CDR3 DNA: TGCGCCAGCAGCTTGGATGGGACTAGCGGGACCGGGGAGCTGTTTTTT
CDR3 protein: CASSLDGTSGTGELFF

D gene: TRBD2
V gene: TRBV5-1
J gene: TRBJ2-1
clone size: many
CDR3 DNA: TGCGCCAGCAGCTCACTACTAGCGAATAAGGATGAGCAGTTCTTC
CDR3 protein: CASSSLLANKDEQFF

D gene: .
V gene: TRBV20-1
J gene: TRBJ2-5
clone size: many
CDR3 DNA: TGCAGTGCTAATAAGGCAGGGTCCCGAGTAATGGAGACCCAGTACTTC
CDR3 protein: CSANKAGSRVMETQYF

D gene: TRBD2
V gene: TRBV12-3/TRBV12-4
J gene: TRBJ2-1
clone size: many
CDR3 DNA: TGTGCCAGCCTAGGGACCGGGGGGGTCAATGAGCAGTTCTTC
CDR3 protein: CASLGTGGVNEQFF

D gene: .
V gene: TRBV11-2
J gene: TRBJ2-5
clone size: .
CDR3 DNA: TGTGCCAGCAGCGGCGTAGGTGAGACCCAGTACTTC
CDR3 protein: CASSGVGETQYF

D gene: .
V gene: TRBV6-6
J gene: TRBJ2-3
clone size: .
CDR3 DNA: TGTGCCAGCAGTTCCGGAGGGACAGCGGGGGCCCTTCGCACAGATACGCAGTATTTT
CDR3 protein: CASSSGGTAGALRTDTQYF

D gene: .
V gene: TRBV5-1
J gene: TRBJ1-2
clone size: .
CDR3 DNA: TGCGCCAGCAGCTTGCTGGAAGGGAGCTATGGCTACACCTTC
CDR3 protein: CASSLLEGSYGYTF

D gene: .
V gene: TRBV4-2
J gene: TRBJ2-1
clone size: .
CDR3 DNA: TGTGCCAGCAGCCATGAAAACAATGAGCAGTTCTTC
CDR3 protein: CASSHENNEQFF

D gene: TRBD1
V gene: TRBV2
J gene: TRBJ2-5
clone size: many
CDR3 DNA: TGTGCCAGCAGTGATAGGACAGGAGAAGAGACCCAGTACTTC
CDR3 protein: CASSDRTGEETQYF

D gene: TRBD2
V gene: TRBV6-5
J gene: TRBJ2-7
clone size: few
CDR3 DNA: TGTGCCAGCAGTTACTCGATAGTGATAGCGGGAGGGTTCCGCGAGCAGTACTTC
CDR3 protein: CASSYSIVIAGGFREQYF

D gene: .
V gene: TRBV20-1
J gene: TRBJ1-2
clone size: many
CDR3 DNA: TGCAGTGCTAGAGCAGGCTATGGCTACACCTTC
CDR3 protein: CSARAGYGYTF

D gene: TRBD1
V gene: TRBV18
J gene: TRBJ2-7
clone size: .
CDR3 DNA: TGTGCCAGCTCACCGCTTAGACAGGGCTACGAGCAGTACTTC
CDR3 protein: CASSPLRQGYEQYF

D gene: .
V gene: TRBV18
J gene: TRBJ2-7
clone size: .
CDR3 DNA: TGTGCCAGCTCACCCTTGGGGACGGAGACGGGGCAGTACTTC
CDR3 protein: CASSPLGTETGQYF

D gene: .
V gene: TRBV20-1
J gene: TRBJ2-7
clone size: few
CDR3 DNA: TGCAGTGCTAGACCCGCAGGCTCCTACGAGCAGTACTTC
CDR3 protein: CSARPAGSYEQYF